A selection of T cell receptor beta chains follows, all from one sample in a study of blood T cell repertoires in COVID-19. The method was immunoSEQ multiplex PCR; TCRdb's version includes in-frame clones alone and lacks a portion of them. The top ten hold approximately 3% of the sample, which has 150,000 to 200,000 clones, approximately 79% seen once. The sample was peripheral blood. The receptors here all came from a woman over 75 with acute or convalescent COVID-19. Each CDR3 is given with its conserved first and last residue. The order of the fields is V gene, J gene, clone size, D gene, CDR3 DNA, CDR3 protein. A D gene is named only where the DNA matches it firmly. Some rows mark clone size as missing; the rest say once, few, many or name a class of expanded clone.

V gene: TRBV5-8
J gene: TRBJ2-5
clone size: .
D gene: .
CDR3 DNA: TGTGCCAGCAGCTTGCCCAACCAAGAGACCCAGTACTTC
CDR3 protein: CASSLPNQETQYF

V gene: TRBV7-3
J gene: TRBJ2-1
clone size: .
D gene: TRBD2
CDR3 DNA: TGTGCCAGCAGCTTACGAAGCGGGAGCTCCTACAATGAGCAGTTCTTC
CDR3 protein: CASSLRSGSSYNEQFF

V gene: TRBV3-1/TRBV3-2
J gene: TRBJ2-2
clone size: .
D gene: .
CDR3 DNA: TGTGCCAGCAGCCAAGTCCAAGGGGAGGAGGAGCTGTTTTTT
CDR3 protein: CASSQVQGEEELFF

V gene: TRBV3-1/TRBV3-2
J gene: TRBJ2-5
clone size: .
D gene: TRBD2
CDR3 DNA: TGTGCCAGCAGCCAGGGACTAGCGGGAGGGTTTACGGGATCGGAGACCCAGTACTTC
CDR3 protein: CASSQGLAGGFTGSETQYF

V gene: TRBV18
J gene: TRBJ1-1
clone size: .
D gene: .
CDR3 DNA: TGTGCCAGCTCCCACGCGGACTTGGCTTTCTTT
CDR3 protein: CASSHADLAFF

V gene: TRBV7-9
J gene: TRBJ2-2
clone size: .
D gene: TRBD2
CDR3 DNA: TGTGCCAGCAATGTAAAGCTAGCGGGGGGAAACACCGGGGAGCTGTTTTTT
CDR3 protein: CASNVKLAGGNTGELFF

V gene: TRBV27
J gene: TRBJ1-2
clone size: many
D gene: .
CDR3 DNA: TGTGCCAGCCGGGCTAACTATGGCTACACCTTC
CDR3 protein: CASRANYGYTF

V gene: TRBV28
J gene: TRBJ2-7
clone size: .
D gene: TRBD2
CDR3 DNA: TGTGCCAGCAATCCCGAGGGGCGGGAGGGTTACGAGCAGTACTTC
CDR3 protein: CASNPEGREGYEQYF

V gene: TRBV27
J gene: TRBJ1-1
clone size: .
D gene: .
CDR3 DNA: TGTGCCAGCTCCCGACAGTCGAACACTGAAGCTTTCTTT
CDR3 protein: CASSRQSNTEAFF

V gene: TRBV7-9
J gene: TRBJ2-1
clone size: .
D gene: .
CDR3 DNA: TGTGCCGTTGAATTTAGCGATTCTTACAATGAGCAGTTCTTC
CDR3 protein: CAVEFSDSYNEQFF

V gene: TRBV10-3
J gene: TRBJ1-2
clone size: .
D gene: .
CDR3 DNA: TGTGCCATCAGTGACTGGGGGCACAATGGCTACACCTTC
CDR3 protein: CAISDWGHNGYTF

V gene: TRBV5-8
J gene: TRBJ2-1
clone size: .
D gene: .
CDR3 DNA: TGTGCCAGCAGCTTGGCCACCGCAGGGGATCTAGCGGACAATGAGCAGTTCTTC
CDR3 protein: CASSLATAGDLADNEQFF

V gene: TRBV5-1
J gene: TRBJ2-3
clone size: .
D gene: .
CDR3 DNA: TGCGCCAGCAGCTCGGGAGCTGATGGGGGGCAGTATTTT
CDR3 protein: CASSSGADGGQYF

V gene: TRBV28
J gene: TRBJ1-1
clone size: .
D gene: .
CDR3 DNA: TGTGCCAGCAGTGGGACACTGAACACTGAAGCTTTCTTT
CDR3 protein: CASSGTLNTEAFF

V gene: TRBV5-1
J gene: TRBJ2-5
clone size: few
D gene: TRBD1
CDR3 DNA: TGCGCCAGCAGCTGGGCCCGGACAGGGTCAGAGACCCAGTACTTC
CDR3 protein: CASSWARTGSETQYF

V gene: TRBV27
J gene: TRBJ2-7
clone size: .
D gene: .
CDR3 DNA: TGTGCCAGCAGTTGGCGGGGTTCCTACGAGCAGTACTTC
CDR3 protein: CASSWRGSYEQYF

V gene: TRBV5-1
J gene: TRBJ1-4
clone size: .
D gene: .
CDR3 DNA: TGCGCCAGCAGCCCCGGGACAACTAATGAAAAACTGTTTTTT
CDR3 protein: CASSPGTTNEKLFF

V gene: TRBV30
J gene: TRBJ2-2
clone size: few
D gene: .
CDR3 DNA: TGTGCCCGGACAAAAACGAACACCGGGGAGCTGTTTTTT
CDR3 protein: CARTKTNTGELFF

V gene: TRBV11-2
J gene: TRBJ2-2
clone size: .
D gene: .
CDR3 DNA: TGTGCCAGCAGCCTACTTCGTAACACCGGGGAGCTGTTTTTT
CDR3 protein: CASSLLRNTGELFF

V gene: TRBV19
J gene: TRBJ1-2
clone size: .
D gene: .
CDR3 DNA: TGTGCCAGTAGTTGGTCGGTCGGGGGCTACACCTTC
CDR3 protein: CASSWSVGGYTF

V gene: TRBV28
J gene: TRBJ1-3
clone size: .
D gene: .
CDR3 DNA: TGTGCCAGCAGTTTGGGAGGCCGGTCAGGAAACACCATATATTTT
CDR3 protein: CASSLGGRSGNTIYF

V gene: TRBV5-1
J gene: TRBJ2-3
clone size: few
D gene: TRBD1
CDR3 DNA: TGCGCCAGCAGCGGGACAGGGAGTACAGATACGCAGTATTTT
CDR3 protein: CASSGTGSTDTQYF

V gene: TRBV27
J gene: TRBJ2-1
clone size: .
D gene: .
CDR3 DNA: TGTGCCAGCAGTTTCGGACTCCTCGACAATGAGCAGTTCTTC
CDR3 protein: CASSFGLLDNEQFF

V gene: TRBV4-3
J gene: TRBJ2-7
clone size: .
D gene: TRBD2
CDR3 DNA: TGCGCCAGCAGCCGGGACGTCGGGACTACGTCCTACGAGCAGTACTTC
CDR3 protein: CASSRDVGTTSYEQYF

V gene: TRBV7-7
J gene: TRBJ2-1
clone size: .
D gene: .
CDR3 DNA: TGTGCCAGCAGCTGGGGACTTCAAAATGAGCAGTTCTTC
CDR3 protein: CASSWGLQNEQFF

V gene: TRBV11-2
J gene: TRBJ1-1
clone size: .
D gene: .
CDR3 DNA: TGTGCCAGCAGCGCAGGGACACTAAAGAACACTGAAGCTTTCTTT
CDR3 protein: CASSAGTLKNTEAFF

V gene: TRBV2
J gene: TRBJ2-5
clone size: .
D gene: TRBD1
CDR3 DNA: TGTGCCAGCAGTGCAGGGGGTAGGGAGACCCAGTACTTC
CDR3 protein: CASSAGGRETQYF

V gene: TRBV10-1
J gene: TRBJ1-6
clone size: .
D gene: TRBD1
CDR3 DNA: TGCGCCAGCAGTGAACCGGGACAGTATTCACCCCTCCACTTT
CDR3 protein: CASSEPGQYSPLHF

V gene: TRBV25-1
J gene: TRBJ1-2
clone size: few
D gene: .
CDR3 DNA: TGTGCCAGCAGCCTCCCCCAGGGGAGCTATGGCTACACCTTC
CDR3 protein: CASSLPQGSYGYTF

V gene: TRBV27
J gene: TRBJ2-7
clone size: .
D gene: .
CDR3 DNA: TGTGCCACCGCCTCTGGCGGTACTCCTTCCGAGCAGTACTTC
CDR3 protein: CATASGGTPSEQYF

V gene: TRBV3-1/TRBV3-2
J gene: TRBJ2-1
clone size: .
D gene: TRBD2
CDR3 DNA: TGTGCCAGCAGCCAAGCGGGAGGAATGCATGAGCAGTTCTTC
CDR3 protein: CASSQAGGMHEQFF

V gene: TRBV18
J gene: TRBJ2-1
clone size: few
D gene: .
CDR3 DNA: TGTGCCAGCTCGGACGATGCGGGGCTATCCTACAATGAGCAGTTCTTC
CDR3 protein: CASSDDAGLSYNEQFF

V gene: TRBV7-2
J gene: TRBJ1-4
clone size: .
D gene: .
CDR3 DNA: TGTGCCAGCAGCTCGAGCCGACAGAATGAAAAACTGTTTTTT
CDR3 protein: CASSSSRQNEKLFF

V gene: TRBV7-2
J gene: TRBJ2-7
clone size: few
D gene: .
CDR3 DNA: TGTGCCAGCGGCAAACAGGGTAGCTCCTACGAGCAGTACTTC
CDR3 protein: CASGKQGSSYEQYF

V gene: TRBV18
J gene: TRBJ2-7
clone size: few
D gene: TRBD1
CDR3 DNA: TGTGCCAGCTCACCAAGGCAGGGACAGGGGCGAAACGAGCAGTACTTC
CDR3 protein: CASSPRQGQGRNEQYF

V gene: TRBV5-8
J gene: TRBJ2-5
clone size: .
D gene: .
CDR3 DNA: TGTGCCAGCAGCTTGGCCAACGGCCAAGAGACCCAGTACTTC
CDR3 protein: CASSLANGQETQYF

V gene: TRBV7-9
J gene: TRBJ2-7
clone size: .
D gene: TRBD2
CDR3 DNA: TGTGCCAGCAGCCTGGGACTAGCGGGGGGTTTATACGAGCAGTACTTC
CDR3 protein: CASSLGLAGGLYEQYF

V gene: TRBV11-2
J gene: TRBJ1-5
clone size: .
D gene: .
CDR3 DNA: TGTGCCAGCAGCCGGACAGCAAATCAGCCCCAGCATTTT
CDR3 protein: CASSRTANQPQHF

V gene: TRBV6-5
J gene: TRBJ1-4
clone size: many
D gene: .
CDR3 DNA: TGTGCCAGCAGTTCGGGGGGCCCAACTAATGAAAAACTGTTTTTT
CDR3 protein: CASSSGGPTNEKLFF

V gene: TRBV6-6
J gene: TRBJ2-1
clone size: .
D gene: TRBD2
CDR3 DNA: TGTGCCAGCACCGGGACTAGCCTCGATGAGCAGTTCTTC
CDR3 protein: CASTGTSLDEQFF

V gene: TRBV2
J gene: TRBJ2-1
clone size: .
D gene: .
CDR3 DNA: TGTGCCATAAATGGGGGCCGCCCCAATGAGCAGTTCTTC
CDR3 protein: CAINGGRPNEQFF

V gene: TRBV7-9
J gene: TRBJ2-2
clone size: .
D gene: TRBD2
CDR3 DNA: TGTGCCAGCAGCCCAGGGACTAGCGGGAGCGTGGTCACCGGGGAGCTGTTTTTT
CDR3 protein: CASSPGTSGSVVTGELFF